This TCR beta chain comes out of a study of patients and donors after allogeneic stem cell transplantation. One entry per CDR3 protein results from TCRdb running MiXCR on the RT-PCR reads. The sample has about 40,000 distinct CDR3 sequences, over 25% seen once. Germline V gene data show CDR1 as SGHRS and CDR2 as YFSETQ. The CDR3 runs to 17 residues. Between the trimmed V and J ends, which lost 5 bases and 0 bases, there was a span of 20 bases. Input material: blood, either unsorted or a sorted T cell fraction (not recorded which). V and J are TRBV5-1 and TRBJ1-1; unclear D gene. The origin of this receptor is a human donor who was either an allogeneic HSCT recipient or a stem cell or donor lymphocyte infusion donor (not recorded which). It is not recorded whose cells these are; they may come from a transplant donor. The CDR3 spells CASRPWFTGRMNTEAFF. The DNA for the CDR3 is TGCGCCAGCAGACCTTGGTTTACCGGTCGGATGAACACTGAAGCTTTCTTT.